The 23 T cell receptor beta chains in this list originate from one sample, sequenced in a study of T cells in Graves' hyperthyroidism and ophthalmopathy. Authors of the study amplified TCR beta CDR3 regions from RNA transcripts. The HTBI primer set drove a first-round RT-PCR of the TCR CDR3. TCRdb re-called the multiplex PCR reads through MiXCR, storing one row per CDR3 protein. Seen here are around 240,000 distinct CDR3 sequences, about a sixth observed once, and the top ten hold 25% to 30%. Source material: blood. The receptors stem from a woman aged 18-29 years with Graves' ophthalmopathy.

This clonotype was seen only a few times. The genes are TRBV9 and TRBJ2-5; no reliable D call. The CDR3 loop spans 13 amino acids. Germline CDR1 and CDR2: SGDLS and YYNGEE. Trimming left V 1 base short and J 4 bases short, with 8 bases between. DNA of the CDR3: TGTGCCAGCAGCGTAACCTGGGGAGAGACCCAGTACTTC. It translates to CASSVTWGETQYF.

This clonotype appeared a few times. The CDR3 DNA follows: TGCGCCAGCAGCTTGTTAGGGGGCCACGCCGCAACTAATGAAAAACTGTTTTTT. Residues: CASSLLGGHAATNEKLFF. The J gene is TRBJ1-4, the V gene TRBV5-1; TRBD1 matches at 7 bases. CDR3 size: 18 residues. With 1 base clipped from V and 0 bases from J, the junction kept 9 bases outside the gene matches. The V gene's germline CDR1 is SGHRS and CDR2 YFSETQ.

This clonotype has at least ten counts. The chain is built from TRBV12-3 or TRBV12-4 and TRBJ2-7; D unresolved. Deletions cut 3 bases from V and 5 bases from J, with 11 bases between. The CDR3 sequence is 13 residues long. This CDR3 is CASSFGTGHEQYF. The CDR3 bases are TGTGCCAGCAGTTTTGGAACTGGCCACGAGCAGTACTTC.

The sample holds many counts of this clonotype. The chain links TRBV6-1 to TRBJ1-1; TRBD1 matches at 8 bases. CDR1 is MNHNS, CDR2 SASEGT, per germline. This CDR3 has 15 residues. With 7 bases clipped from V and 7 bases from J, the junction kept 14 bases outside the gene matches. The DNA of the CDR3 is TGTGCCAGCACCCCGGTGGCAGGGGGCATCGATGAAGCTTTCTTT. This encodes CASTPVAGGIDEAFF.

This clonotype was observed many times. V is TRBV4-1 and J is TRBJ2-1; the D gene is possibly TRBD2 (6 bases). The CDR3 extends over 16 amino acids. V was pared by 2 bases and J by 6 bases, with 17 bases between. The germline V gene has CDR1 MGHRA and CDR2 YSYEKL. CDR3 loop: CASSQPRDSRGNEQFF. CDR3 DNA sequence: TGCGCCAGCAGCCAACCACGGGACTCAAGAGGCAATGAGCAGTTCTTC.

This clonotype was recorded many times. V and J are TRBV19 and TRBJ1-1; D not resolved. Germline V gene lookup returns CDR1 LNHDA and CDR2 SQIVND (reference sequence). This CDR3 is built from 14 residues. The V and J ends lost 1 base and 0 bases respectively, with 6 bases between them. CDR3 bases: TGTGCCAGTAGTATAGGTTGGGTGAACACTGAAGCTTTCTTT. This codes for CASSIGWVNTEAFF.

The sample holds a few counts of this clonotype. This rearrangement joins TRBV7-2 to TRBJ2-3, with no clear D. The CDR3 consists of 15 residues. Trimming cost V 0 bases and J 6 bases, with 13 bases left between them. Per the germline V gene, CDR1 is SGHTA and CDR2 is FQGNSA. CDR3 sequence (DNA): TGTGCCAGCAGCTTAGCGTTAAGGTCCGGGGATACGCAGTATTTT. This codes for CASSLALRSGDTQYF. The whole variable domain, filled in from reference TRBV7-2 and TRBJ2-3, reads GAGVSQSPSNKVTEKGKDVELRCDPISGHTALYWYRQSLGQGLEFLIYFQGNSAPDKSGLPSDRFSAERTGGSVSTLTIQRTQQEDSAVYLCASSLALRSGDTQYFGPGTRLTVL.

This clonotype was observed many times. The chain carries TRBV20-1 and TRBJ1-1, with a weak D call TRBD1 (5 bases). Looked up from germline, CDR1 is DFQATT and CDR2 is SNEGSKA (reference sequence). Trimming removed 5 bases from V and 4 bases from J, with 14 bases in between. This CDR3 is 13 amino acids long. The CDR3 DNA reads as TGCAGTGCTTACCCTAGGGGAGGCACTGAAGCTTTCTTT. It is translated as CSAYPRGGTEAFF.

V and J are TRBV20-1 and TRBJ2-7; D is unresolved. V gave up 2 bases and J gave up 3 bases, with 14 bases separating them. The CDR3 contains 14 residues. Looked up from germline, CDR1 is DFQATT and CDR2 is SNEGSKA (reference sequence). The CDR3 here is CSARPTDGIYEQYF. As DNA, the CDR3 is TGCAGTGCTAGACCTACGGACGGTATCTACGAGCAGTACTTC.

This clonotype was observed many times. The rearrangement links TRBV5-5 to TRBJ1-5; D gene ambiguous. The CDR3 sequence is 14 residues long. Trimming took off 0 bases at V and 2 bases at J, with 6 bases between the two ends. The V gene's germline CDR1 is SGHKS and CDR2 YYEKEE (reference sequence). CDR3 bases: TGTGCCAGCAGCTTGGGGGCAGGCAATCAGCCCCAGCATTTT. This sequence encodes CASSLGAGNQPQHF. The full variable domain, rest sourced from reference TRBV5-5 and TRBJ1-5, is DAGVTQSPTHLIKTRGQQVTLRCSPISGHKSVSWYQQVLGQGPQFIFQYYEKEERGRGNFPDRFSARQFPNYSSELNVNALLLGDSALYLCASSLGAGNQPQHFGDGTRLSIL.

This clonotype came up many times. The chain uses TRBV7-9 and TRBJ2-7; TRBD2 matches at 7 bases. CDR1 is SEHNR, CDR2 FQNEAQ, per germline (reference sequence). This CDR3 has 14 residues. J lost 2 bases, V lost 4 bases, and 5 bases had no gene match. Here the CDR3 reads CASSWGGQPYEQYF. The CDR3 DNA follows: TGTGCCAGCAGCTGGGGAGGGCAGCCCTACGAGCAGTACTTC.

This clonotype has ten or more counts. CDR3 coding DNA: TGTGCCAGCAGTCCCCTCCAGAGAGAAAAGACCCAGTACTTC. This encodes CASSPLQREKTQYF. This rearrangement joins TRBV27 to TRBJ2-5; D gene ambiguous. The germline V gene has CDR1 MNHEY and CDR2 SMNVEV (reference sequence). The CDR3 runs to 14 residues. V was shortened by 5 bases and J by 6 bases, with 16 bases between the two germline ends.

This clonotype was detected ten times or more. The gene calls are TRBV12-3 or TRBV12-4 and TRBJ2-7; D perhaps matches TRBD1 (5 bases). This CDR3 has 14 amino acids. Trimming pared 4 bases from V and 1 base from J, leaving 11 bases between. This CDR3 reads CASSSTGASYEQYF. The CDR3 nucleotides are TGTGCCAGCAGTTCAACAGGAGCTTCCTACGAGCAGTACTTC.

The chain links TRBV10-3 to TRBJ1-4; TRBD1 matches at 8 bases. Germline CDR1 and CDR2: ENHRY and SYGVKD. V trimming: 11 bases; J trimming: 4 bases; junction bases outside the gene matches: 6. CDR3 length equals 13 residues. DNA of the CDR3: TGTGCCGCAGGGGGCGCTGATAATGAAAAACTGTTTTTT. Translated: CAAGGADNEKLFF.

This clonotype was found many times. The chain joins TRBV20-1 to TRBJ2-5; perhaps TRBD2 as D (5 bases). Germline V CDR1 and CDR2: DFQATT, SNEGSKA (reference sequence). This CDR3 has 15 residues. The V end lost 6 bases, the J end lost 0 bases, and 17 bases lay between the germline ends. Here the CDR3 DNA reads TGCAGTGCCTCTGCGAGGGCCTGGTACCAAGAGACCCAGTACTTC. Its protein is CSASARAWYQETQYF.

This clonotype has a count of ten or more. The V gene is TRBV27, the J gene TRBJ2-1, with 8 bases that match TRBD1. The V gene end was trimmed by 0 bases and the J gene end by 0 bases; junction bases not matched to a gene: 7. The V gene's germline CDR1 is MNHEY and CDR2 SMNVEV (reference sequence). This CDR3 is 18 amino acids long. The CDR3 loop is CASSLSVGDRSSYNEQFF. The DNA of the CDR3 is TGTGCCAGCAGTTTATCAGTAGGGGACAGGAGCTCCTACAATGAGCAGTTCTTC.

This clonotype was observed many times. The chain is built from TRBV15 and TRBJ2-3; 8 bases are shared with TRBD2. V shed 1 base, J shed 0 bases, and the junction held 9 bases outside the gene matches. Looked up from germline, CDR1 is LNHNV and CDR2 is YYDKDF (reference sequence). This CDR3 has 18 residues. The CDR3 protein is CATSRVFLPGGSTDTQYF. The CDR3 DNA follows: TGTGCCACCAGCAGAGTATTCCTTCCGGGAGGGAGCACAGATACGCAGTATTTT.

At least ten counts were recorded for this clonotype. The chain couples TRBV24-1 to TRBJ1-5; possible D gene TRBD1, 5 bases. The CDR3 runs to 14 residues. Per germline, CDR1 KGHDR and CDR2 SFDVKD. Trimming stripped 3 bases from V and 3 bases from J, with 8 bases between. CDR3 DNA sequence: TGTGCCACCAGTGATCGACAGTTCAATCAGCCCCAGCATTTT. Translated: CATSDRQFNQPQHF.

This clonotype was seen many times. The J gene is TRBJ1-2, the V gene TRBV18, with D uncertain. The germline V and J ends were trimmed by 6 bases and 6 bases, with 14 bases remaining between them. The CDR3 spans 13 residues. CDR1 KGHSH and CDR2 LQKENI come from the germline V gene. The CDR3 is CASSRGQEDGYTF. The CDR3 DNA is TGTGCCAGCTCCCGCGGGCAGGAAGATGGCTACACCTTC.

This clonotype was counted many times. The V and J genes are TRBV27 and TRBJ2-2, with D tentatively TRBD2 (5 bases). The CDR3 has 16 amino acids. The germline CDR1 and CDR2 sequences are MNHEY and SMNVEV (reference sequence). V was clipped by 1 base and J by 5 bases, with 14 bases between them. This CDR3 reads CASSLYIGMVTGELFF. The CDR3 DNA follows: TGTGCCAGCAGTTTATATATCGGGATGGTAACCGGGGAGCTGTTTTTT.

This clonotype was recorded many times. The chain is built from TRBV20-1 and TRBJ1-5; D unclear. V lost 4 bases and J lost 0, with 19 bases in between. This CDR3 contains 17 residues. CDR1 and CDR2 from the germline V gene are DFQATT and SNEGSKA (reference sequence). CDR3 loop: CSATRKGFRYSNQPQHF. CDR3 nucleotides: TGCAGTGCTACACGGAAAGGGTTCCGTTATAGCAATCAGCCCCAGCATTTT.

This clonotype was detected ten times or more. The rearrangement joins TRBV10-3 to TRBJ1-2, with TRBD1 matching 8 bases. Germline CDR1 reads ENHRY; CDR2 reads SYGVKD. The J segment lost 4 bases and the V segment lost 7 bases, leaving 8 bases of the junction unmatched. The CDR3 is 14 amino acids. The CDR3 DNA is TGTGCCATCAACGCCGGACAGGGTGGCTATGGCTACACCTTC. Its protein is CAINAGQGGYGYTF.

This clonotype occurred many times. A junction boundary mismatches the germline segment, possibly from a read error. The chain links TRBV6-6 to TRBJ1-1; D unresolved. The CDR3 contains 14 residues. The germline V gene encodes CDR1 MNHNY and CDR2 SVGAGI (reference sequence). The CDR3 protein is CAGSYFGVNTEAFF. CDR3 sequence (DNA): TGTGCCGGCAGTTACTTCGGGGTAAACACTGAAGCTTTCTTT.